Sequencing of this T cell receptor (beta chain) was carried out in a study of T cells expressing NK-cell markers. Overall study: Sorted CD3+CD56-NKG2C+, CD3+CD56+NKG2C+ and CD3+CD56+NKG2C- T cells supplied the TCR beta repertoires.

Findings and limits, study-wide: There were several donors in whom these clonotypes also led the CD3+CD56-NKG2C+ fraction. Dominant NKG2C+ clonotypes made up about 1.0-7.5% of CD8+ T cells in more than 5 donors.

About this clonotype itself: What it binds is unknown.

What made the TCR beta cDNA was 5'RACE template switching with UMIs. TCRdb reprocessed the 5' RACE reads and stores each CDR3 protein as one record, lacking DNA. Recorded for this sample: 500,000 or so distinct CDR3 sequences. The CDR3 length is 12 residues. Germline V gene sequence: CDR1 MNHEY, CDR2 SMNVEV (reference sequence). The V and J genes are TRBV27 and TRBJ2-3; TCRdb returns TRBD1, unconfirmable since there is no DNA. Sequenced material: blood T cells: a sorted CD56 or NKG2C T cell subset, CD4+ or CD8+ T cells, or bulk PBMC T cells (not recorded which). This receptor was taken from a young man in good health. CDR3 region: CASSGKTDTQYF.